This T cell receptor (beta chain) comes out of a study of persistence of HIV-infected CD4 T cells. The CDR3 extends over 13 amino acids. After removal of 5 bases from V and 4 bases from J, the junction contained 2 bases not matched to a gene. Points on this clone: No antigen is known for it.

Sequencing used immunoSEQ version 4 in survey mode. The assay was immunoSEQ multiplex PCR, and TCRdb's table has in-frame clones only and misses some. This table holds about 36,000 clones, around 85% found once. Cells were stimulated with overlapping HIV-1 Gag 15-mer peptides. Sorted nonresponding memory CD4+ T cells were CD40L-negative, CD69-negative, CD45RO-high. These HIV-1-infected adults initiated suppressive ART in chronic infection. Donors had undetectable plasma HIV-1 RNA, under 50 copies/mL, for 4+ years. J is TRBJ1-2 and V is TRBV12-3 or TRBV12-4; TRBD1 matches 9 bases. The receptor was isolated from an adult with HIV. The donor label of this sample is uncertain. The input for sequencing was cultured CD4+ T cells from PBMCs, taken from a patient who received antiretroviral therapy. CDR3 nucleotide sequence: TGTGCCAGCAGTAGACAGGGGGGCTATGGCTACACCTTC. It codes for CASSRQGGYGYTF.